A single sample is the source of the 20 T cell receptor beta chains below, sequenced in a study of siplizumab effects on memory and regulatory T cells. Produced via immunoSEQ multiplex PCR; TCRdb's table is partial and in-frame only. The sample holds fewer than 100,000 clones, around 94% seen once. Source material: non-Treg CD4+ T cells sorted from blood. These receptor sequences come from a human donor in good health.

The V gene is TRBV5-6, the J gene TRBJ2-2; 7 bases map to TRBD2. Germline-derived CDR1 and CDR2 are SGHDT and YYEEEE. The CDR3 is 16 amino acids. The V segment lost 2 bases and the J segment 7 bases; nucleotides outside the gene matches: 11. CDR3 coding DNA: TGTGCCAGCAGCTTACTAGCGCGTCTCCCGGGCGGGGAGCTGTTTTTT. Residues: CASSLLARLPGGELFF. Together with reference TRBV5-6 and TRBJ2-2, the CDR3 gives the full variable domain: DAGVTQSPTHLIKTRGQQVTLRCSPKSGHDTVSWYQQALGQGPQFIFQYYEEEERQRGNFPDRFSGHQFPNYSSELNVNALLLGDSALYLCASSLLARLPGGELFFGEGSRLTVL.

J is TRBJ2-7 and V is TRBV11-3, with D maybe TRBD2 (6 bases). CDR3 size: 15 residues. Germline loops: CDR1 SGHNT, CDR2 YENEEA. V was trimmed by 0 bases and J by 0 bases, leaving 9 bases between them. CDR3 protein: CASSLDLGGSYEQYF. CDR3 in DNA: TGTGCCAGCAGCTTAGATCTGGGAGGCTCCTACGAGCAGTACTTC.

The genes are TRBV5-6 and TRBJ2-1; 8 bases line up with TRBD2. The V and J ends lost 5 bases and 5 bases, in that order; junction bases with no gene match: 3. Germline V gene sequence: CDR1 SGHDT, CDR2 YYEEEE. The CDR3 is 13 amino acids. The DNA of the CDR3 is TGTGCCAGCAGATATAGCGGGAACAATGAGCAGTTCTTC. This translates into CASRYSGNNEQFF.

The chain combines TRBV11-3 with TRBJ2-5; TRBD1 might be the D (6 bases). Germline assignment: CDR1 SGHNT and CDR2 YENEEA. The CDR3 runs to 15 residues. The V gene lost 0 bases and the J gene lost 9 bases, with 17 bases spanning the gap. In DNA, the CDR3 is TGTGCCAGCAGCTTAGACCCGGGACAAATAGTATCCCAGTACTTC. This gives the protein CASSLDPGQIVSQYF.

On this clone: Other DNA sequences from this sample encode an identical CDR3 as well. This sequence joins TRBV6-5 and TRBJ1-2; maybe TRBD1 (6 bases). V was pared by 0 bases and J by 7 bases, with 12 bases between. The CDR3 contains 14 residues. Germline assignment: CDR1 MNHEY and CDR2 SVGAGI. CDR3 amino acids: CASSYSGGGGGYTF. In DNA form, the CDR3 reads TGTGCCAGCAGTTACTCGGGTGGGGGCGGTGGCTACACCTTC.

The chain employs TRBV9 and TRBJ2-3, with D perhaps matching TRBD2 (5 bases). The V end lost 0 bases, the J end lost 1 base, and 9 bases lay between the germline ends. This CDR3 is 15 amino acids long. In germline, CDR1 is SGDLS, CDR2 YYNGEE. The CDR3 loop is CASSVASGGTDTQYF. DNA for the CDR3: TGTGCCAGCAGCGTAGCCAGCGGAGGCACAGATACGCAGTATTTT.

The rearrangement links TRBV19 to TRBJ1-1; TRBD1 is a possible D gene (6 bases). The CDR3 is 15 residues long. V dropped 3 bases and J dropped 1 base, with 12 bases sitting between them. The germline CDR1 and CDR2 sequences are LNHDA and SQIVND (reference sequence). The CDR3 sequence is CASSMFGRGNTEAFF. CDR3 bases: TGTGCCAGTAGTATGTTTGGCAGGGGGAACACTGAAGCTTTCTTT.

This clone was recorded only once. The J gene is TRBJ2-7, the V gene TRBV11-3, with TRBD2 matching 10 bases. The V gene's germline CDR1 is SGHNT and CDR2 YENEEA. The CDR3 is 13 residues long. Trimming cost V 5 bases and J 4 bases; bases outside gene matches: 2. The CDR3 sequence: CASSGTSEYEQYF. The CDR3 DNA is TGTGCCAGCAGCGGGACTAGCGAGTACGAGCAGTACTTC.

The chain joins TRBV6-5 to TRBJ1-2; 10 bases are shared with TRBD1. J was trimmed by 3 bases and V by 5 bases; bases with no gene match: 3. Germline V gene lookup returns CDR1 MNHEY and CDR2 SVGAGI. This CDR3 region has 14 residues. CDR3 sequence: CASSQTGGDYGYTF. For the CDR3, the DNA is TGTGCCAGCAGTCAGACAGGGGGCGACTATGGCTACACCTTC.

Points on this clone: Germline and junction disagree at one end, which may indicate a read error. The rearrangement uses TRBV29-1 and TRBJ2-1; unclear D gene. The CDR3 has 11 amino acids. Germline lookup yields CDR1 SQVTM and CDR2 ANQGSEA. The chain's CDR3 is CSAEDLAEQFF. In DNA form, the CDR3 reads TGCAGCGCTGAAGACCTTGCTGAGCAGTTCTTC.

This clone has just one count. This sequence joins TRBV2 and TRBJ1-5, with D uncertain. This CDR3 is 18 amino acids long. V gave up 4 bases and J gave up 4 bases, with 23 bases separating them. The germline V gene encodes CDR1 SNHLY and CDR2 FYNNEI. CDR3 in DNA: TGTGCCAGCAGTGGTAAGAGGTCCCCGGCCCGTTCGAATCAGCCCCAGCATTTT. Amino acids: CASSGKRSPARSNQPQHF.

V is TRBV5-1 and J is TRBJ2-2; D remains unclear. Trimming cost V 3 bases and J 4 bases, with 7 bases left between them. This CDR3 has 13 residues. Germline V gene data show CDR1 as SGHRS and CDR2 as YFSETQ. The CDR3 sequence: CASSSEFTGELFF. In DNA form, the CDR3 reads TGCGCCAGCAGCTCAGAATTCACCGGGGAGCTGTTTTTT.

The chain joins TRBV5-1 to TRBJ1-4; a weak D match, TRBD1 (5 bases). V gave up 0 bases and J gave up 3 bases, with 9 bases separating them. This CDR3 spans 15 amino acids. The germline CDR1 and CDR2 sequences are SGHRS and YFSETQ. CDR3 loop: CASSLAAGSNEKLFF. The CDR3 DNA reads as TGCGCCAGCAGCTTGGCGGCAGGGTCTAATGAAAAACTGTTTTTT. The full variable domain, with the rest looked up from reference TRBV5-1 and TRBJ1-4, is KAGVTQTPRYLIKTRGQQVTLSCSPISGHRSVSWYQQTPGQGLQFLFEYFSETQRNKGNFPGRFSGRQFSNSRSEMNVSTLELGDSALYLCASSLAAGSNEKLFFGSGTQLSVL.

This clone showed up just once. The CDR3 here is CASSIPNSGANVLTF. The CDR3 region has the DNA TGTGCCAGTAGTATCCCAAACTCTGGGGCCAACGTCCTGACTTTC. The chain is built from TRBV19 and TRBJ2-6; D is undetermined. Trimming took 3 bases from V and 0 from J, leaving 6 bases between them. This CDR3 is 15 amino acids long. The germline V gene encodes CDR1 LNHDA and CDR2 SQIVND (reference sequence).

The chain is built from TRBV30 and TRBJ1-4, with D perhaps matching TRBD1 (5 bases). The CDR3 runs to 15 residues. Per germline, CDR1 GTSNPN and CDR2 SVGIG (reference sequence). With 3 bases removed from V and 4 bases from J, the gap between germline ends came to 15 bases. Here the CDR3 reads CAWSPLGRDNEKLFF. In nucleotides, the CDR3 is TGTGCCTGGAGCCCCCTGGGACGGGATAATGAAAAACTGTTTTTT.

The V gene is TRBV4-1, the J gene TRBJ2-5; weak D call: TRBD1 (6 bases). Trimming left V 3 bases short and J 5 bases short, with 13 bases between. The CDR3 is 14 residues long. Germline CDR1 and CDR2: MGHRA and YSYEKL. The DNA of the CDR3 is TGCGCCAGCAGCCAGGGGACACGGCGGGAGACCCAGTACTTC. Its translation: CASSQGTRRETQYF.

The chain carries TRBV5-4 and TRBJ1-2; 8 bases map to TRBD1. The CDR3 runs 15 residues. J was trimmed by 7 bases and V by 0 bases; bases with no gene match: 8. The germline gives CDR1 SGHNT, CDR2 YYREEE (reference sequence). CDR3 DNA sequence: TGTGCCAGCAGCTTGGGAAGACAGGGACAGGTTGGCTACACCTTC. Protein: CASSLGRQGQVGYTF.

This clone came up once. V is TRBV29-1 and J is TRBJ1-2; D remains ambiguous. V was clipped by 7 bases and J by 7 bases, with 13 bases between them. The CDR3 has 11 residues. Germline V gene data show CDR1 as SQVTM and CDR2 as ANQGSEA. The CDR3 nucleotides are TGCAGCGCCTTCTCGGCTGTTGGCTACACCTTC. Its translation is CSAFSAVGYTF.

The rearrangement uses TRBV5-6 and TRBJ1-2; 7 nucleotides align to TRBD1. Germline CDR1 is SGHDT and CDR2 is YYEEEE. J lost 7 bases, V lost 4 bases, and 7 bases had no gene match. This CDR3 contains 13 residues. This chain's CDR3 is CASSHEGAPGYTF. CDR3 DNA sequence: TGTGCCAGCAGCCACGAGGGGGCTCCTGGCTACACCTTC.

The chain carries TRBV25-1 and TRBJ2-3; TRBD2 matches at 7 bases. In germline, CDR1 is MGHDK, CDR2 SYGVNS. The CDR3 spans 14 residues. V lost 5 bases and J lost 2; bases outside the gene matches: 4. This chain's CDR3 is CASSRRGYTDTQYF. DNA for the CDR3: TGTGCCAGCAGTCGGCGGGGGTACACAGATACGCAGTATTTT.